This T cell receptor beta chain is from a study of blood T cell repertoires in COVID-19. Study-wide context: Sites across the United States, Italy and Spain contributed samples from acute and convalescent COVID-19. T cells, B-cell-depleted T cells, or PBMCs provided the cDNA or gDNA that served as material.

Original analysis: Reference gene primer amplification gave nucleated cell count estimates. TCRdb's copy holds only in-frame clones and misses some; the assay was immunoSEQ multiplex PCR. V and J calls and clone size are those listed in that table; D and trimming were worked out from the DNA. The sample records 53,000 or so clones, around 80% being singletons. The germline V gene encodes CDR1 MNHEY and CDR2 SVGAGI. The CDR3 is made up of 15 amino acids. V was clipped by 7 bases and J by 0 bases, with 13 bases between them. Sequences were obtained from peripheral blood. This sequence was found in a human donor with active or convalescent COVID-19. The donor label of this sample is uncertain. The chain uses TRBV6-5 and TRBJ1-3; D gene uncertain. CDR3 amino acids: CASKKTASSGNTIYF. In DNA form, the CDR3 reads TGTGCCAGCAAGAAGACTGCAAGCTCTGGAAACACCATATATTTT.